A selection of T cell receptor beta chains follows, all from one sample in a study of a mutant IDH1 vaccine in newly diagnosed glioma. Antigens of these TCRs are unknown. Clones were read by immunoSEQ multiplex PCR, and TCRdb kept only the in-frame ones, dropping some. The sample consists of 20,000 to 25,000 clones, roughly 82% of them appearing once. Sequenced here: PBMCs, sampled from a glioma patient whose treatment included an IDH1 peptide vaccine. Every receptor here comes from a man aged 25 to 45 with glioma. Both conserved end residues are part of each CDR3. D genes are given only for firm matches. Clone size is stated in some rows and not others, as once, few, many or a class when expanded.

DNA: TGTGCCAGCAGTGAATCGGGGGGGGCTAGCGGGAGGGCTGACGAGCAGTACTTC
CDR3: CASSESGGASGRADEQYF
length: 18
size: -
J: TRBJ2-7
V: TRBV25-1
D: TRBD2

DNA: TGTGCCAGCAGCTTGTACACCCCGGGCTACACCTTC
CDR3: CASSLYTPGYTF
length: 12
size: -
J: TRBJ1-2
V: TRBV5-8
D: -

DNA: TGCAGCGCCGAGGACAGGGTGGATGAGCAGTTCTTC
CDR3: CSAEDRVDEQFF
length: 12
size: -
J: TRBJ2-1
V: TRBV29-1
D: TRBD1

DNA: TGTGCCAGCAGTCCCGGGACTAGCGGGATGGAGCAGTTCTTC
CDR3: CASSPGTSGMEQFF
length: 14
size: once
J: TRBJ2-1
V: TRBV6-5
D: TRBD2

DNA: TGTGCCAGCAGTGAATTATTTTTGTTGGGATTCGGGGGCTACACCTTC
CDR3: CASSELFLLGFGGYTF
length: 16
size: -
J: TRBJ1-2
V: TRBV2
D: -

DNA: TGTGCCAGCAGCTTAGGAGGGCACTGGAACACTGAAGCTTTCTTT
CDR3: CASSLGGHWNTEAFF
length: 15
size: -
J: TRBJ1-1
V: TRBV7-9
D: -

DNA: TGTGCCAGCAGCTCATTTCTAGGAAACACCTACGAGCAGTACTTC
CDR3: CASSSFLGNTYEQYF
length: 15
size: -
J: TRBJ2-7
V: TRBV6-1
D: -

DNA: TGCACCAGCAGCCGGGACAGCAGGACTGAAGCTTTCTTT
CDR3: CTSSRDSRTEAFF
length: 13
size: few
J: TRBJ1-1
V: TRBV1
D: -

DNA: TGTGCCAGCAGCCCTCAGGGGGGGGATGGCTACACCTTC
CDR3: CASSPQGGDGYTF
length: 13
size: -
J: TRBJ1-2
V: TRBV27
D: TRBD1

DNA: TGTGCCAGCTCCCGTTCAGGGAGGGGCACTGAAGCTTTCTTT
CDR3: CASSRSGRGTEAFF
length: 14
size: -
J: TRBJ1-1
V: TRBV18
D: -

DNA: TGCGCCAGCAGCCCACAGGGGGCGCACACTGAAGCTTTCTTT
CDR3: CASSPQGAHTEAFF
length: 14
size: few
J: TRBJ1-1
V: TRBV5-1
D: TRBD1

DNA: TGCGCCAGCAGCTTGGCCAGGGACAGGGGAACTCTGAACACTGAAGCTTTCTTT
CDR3: CASSLARDRGTLNTEAFF
length: 18
size: -
J: TRBJ1-1
V: TRBV5-1
D: TRBD1

DNA: TGCGCCAGCAGCTTGGGAACAGGGCAGGAGACCCAGTACTTC
CDR3: CASSLGTGQETQYF
length: 14
size: -
J: TRBJ2-5
V: TRBV5-1
D: -

DNA: TGTGCCAGCTCAGCCCCGGGACAGGGGGGCAATGAGCAGTTCTTC
CDR3: CASSAPGQGGNEQFF
length: 15
size: -
J: TRBJ2-1
V: TRBV18
D: TRBD1

DNA: TGTGCCAGCAGTGAGTTTACTAACTCCTACGAGCAGTACTTC
CDR3: CASSEFTNSYEQYF
length: 14
size: -
J: TRBJ2-7
V: TRBV2
D: -

DNA: TGTGCCTGGAGCCCGGGCAATCCGCCCTACGAGCAGTACTTC
CDR3: CAWSPGNPPYEQYF
length: 14
size: once
J: TRBJ2-7
V: TRBV30
D: -

DNA: TGTGCCAGCAGTTACCCCGGCGGCCTCTATGGCTACACCTTC
CDR3: CASSYPGGLYGYTF
length: 14
size: -
J: TRBJ1-2
V: TRBV6-5
D: -

DNA: TGTGCCACCCTAAAAGCAGGGGCAGATACGCAGTATTTT
CDR3: CATLKAGADTQYF
length: 13
size: -
J: TRBJ2-3
V: TRBV6-1
D: -

DNA: TGTGCCAGCAGCATTGGAGCCCGCGGGGCTACCGGGGAGCTGTTTTTT
CDR3: CASSIGARGATGELFF
length: 16
size: -
J: TRBJ2-2
V: TRBV5-6
D: -

DNA: TGTGCCAGTAAGGTCAGCAGGGGTACTGAAGCTTTCTTT
CDR3: CASKVSRGTEAFF
length: 13
size: -
J: TRBJ1-1
V: TRBV19
D: -

DNA: TGTGCCAGCAGCCAGGGGGCTGGAACCGGGGAGCTGTTTTTT
CDR3: CASSQGAGTGELFF
length: 14
size: -
J: TRBJ2-2
V: TRBV5-6
D: TRBD1

DNA: TGTGCCAGCAGCTTCTACGAGAGATCCTACGAGCAGTACTTC
CDR3: CASSFYERSYEQYF
length: 14
size: -
J: TRBJ2-7
V: TRBV5-6
D: -

DNA: TGCGCCAGCAGCTTGAACGGGGGGCAGGGAAACACCATATATTTT
CDR3: CASSLNGGQGNTIYF
length: 15
size: -
J: TRBJ1-3
V: TRBV5-1
D: -

DNA: TGTGCCAGCACCGCGACAGGGAGATTCTACGAGCAGTACTTC
CDR3: CASTATGRFYEQYF
length: 14
size: -
J: TRBJ2-7
V: TRBV2
D: TRBD1

DNA: TGTGCCAGTACCACGACAGGGACCTATGAAAAACTGTTTTTT
CDR3: CASTTTGTYEKLFF
length: 14
size: -
J: TRBJ1-4
V: TRBV19
D: TRBD1

DNA: TGCGCCAGCAGCTTGGATACAGGGATGTCGGCTTTCTTT
CDR3: CASSLDTGMSAFF
length: 13
size: -
J: TRBJ1-1
V: TRBV5-1
D: -

DNA: TGTGCCAGCAGCGGGGACAGCTCCTATAATTCACCCCTCCACTTT
CDR3: CASSGDSSYNSPLHF
length: 15
size: -
J: TRBJ1-6
V: TRBV5-6
D: TRBD1

DNA: TGCGCCAGCAGCTTGGGACAGGGGAACGAAAAACTGTTTTTT
CDR3: CASSLGQGNEKLFF
length: 14
size: few
J: TRBJ1-4
V: TRBV5-1
D: TRBD1

DNA: TGTGCCAGCAGTGAATCGGCAAGCGGGAGAGACAATGAGCAGTTCTTC
CDR3: CASSESASGRDNEQFF
length: 16
size: -
J: TRBJ2-1
V: TRBV2
D: TRBD2

DNA: TGCGCCAGCAGTGATAACAGCAATCAGCCCCAGCATTTT
CDR3: CASSDNSNQPQHF
length: 13
size: -
J: TRBJ1-5
V: TRBV10-1
D: -

DNA: TGTGCCAGCAGCCCCCTGAGCGACGAGCAGTACTTC
CDR3: CASSPLSDEQYF
length: 12
size: -
J: TRBJ2-7
V: TRBV7-9
D: -

DNA: TGTGCCAGCAGCTTCCCGGGGGGAGCTAACTATGGCTACACCTTC
CDR3: CASSFPGGANYGYTF
length: 15
size: once
J: TRBJ1-2
V: TRBV7-2
D: -

DNA: TGTGCCAGCAGAGGACAGGGAGACGAGCAGTACTTC
CDR3: CASRGQGDEQYF
length: 12
size: -
J: TRBJ2-7
V: TRBV5-6
D: TRBD1

DNA: TGTGCCAGCACCTTTTTTGCCGGACAGGAGGTATGGGCGTTT
CDR3: CASTFFAGQEVWAF
length: 14
size: few
J: TRBJ1-1
V: TRBV6-4
D: TRBD1

DNA: TGTGCCAGCAGCCCACGGACAGGCCGGGTAGGCTACACCTTC
CDR3: CASSPRTGRVGYTF
length: 14
size: -
J: TRBJ1-2
V: TRBV5-8
D: TRBD1

DNA: TGTGCCAGCTCACCCGACAGGGTGAGGGGCTACACCTTC
CDR3: CASSPDRVRGYTF
length: 13
size: -
J: TRBJ1-2
V: TRBV18
D: TRBD1

DNA: TGTGCCAGCAGTGGGGACAGGGGGCATGGCTACACCTTC
CDR3: CASSGDRGHGYTF
length: 13
size: -
J: TRBJ1-2
V: TRBV2
D: TRBD1

DNA: TGCGCCAGCAGCTTGGCCCTCAACACTGAAGCTTTCTTT
CDR3: CASSLALNTEAFF
length: 13
size: few
J: TRBJ1-1
V: TRBV5-1
D: -

DNA: TGTGCCAGCTCACCTCTGGGACTAGCGACCCAAGAGACCCAGTACTTC
CDR3: CASSPLGLATQETQYF
length: 16
size: -
J: TRBJ2-5
V: TRBV18
D: TRBD2

DNA: TGCGCCAGCAGTGGTCCGGCAGGGGCAAGCGGTTACGAGCAGTACTTC
CDR3: CASSGPAGASGYEQYF
length: 16
size: -
J: TRBJ2-7
V: TRBV10-1
D: -

DNA: TGCGCCAGCAGCTTGGAGTCAGGGGTGAACACTGAAGCTTTCTTT
CDR3: CASSLESGVNTEAFF
length: 15
size: -
J: TRBJ1-1
V: TRBV5-1
D: -

DNA: TGTGCCAGCAGACCAACAGGATACTATGGCTACACCTTC
CDR3: CASRPTGYYGYTF
length: 13
size: -
J: TRBJ1-2
V: TRBV6-5
D: -

DNA: TGTGCCACCAGCAGGGGATTTCAGGGACGGGGTTACGAGCAGTACTTC
CDR3: CATSRGFQGRGYEQYF
length: 16
size: once
J: TRBJ2-7
V: TRBV15
D: -

DNA: TGTGCCAGCAGCCAGCCAGAGGGAGGGAACACTGAAGCTTTCTTT
CDR3: CASSQPEGGNTEAFF
length: 15
size: -
J: TRBJ1-1
V: TRBV4-2
D: -

DNA: TGTGCCACCAGACCTGGGACTCCGAGGAAGGAGACCCAGTACTTC
CDR3: CATRPGTPRKETQYF
length: 15
size: -
J: TRBJ2-5
V: TRBV6-6
D: -

DNA: TGTGCCAGTAGTATTGGCAGGGATGGGGACTATGGCTACACCTTC
CDR3: CASSIGRDGDYGYTF
length: 15
size: -
J: TRBJ1-2
V: TRBV19
D: -

DNA: TGTGCCAGCAGCTTAGACAGGGCGACCCAAGAGACCCAGTACTTC
CDR3: CASSLDRATQETQYF
length: 15
size: once
J: TRBJ2-5
V: TRBV7-9
D: -

DNA: TGTGCCTGGAGTACCCGGGACTACAATGAGCAGTTCTTC
CDR3: CAWSTRDYNEQFF
length: 13
size: -
J: TRBJ2-1
V: TRBV30
D: -